The clone carrying this TCR beta chain was counted between two and nine times. Its specificity is unknown. Germline CDR1 and CDR2: SQVTM and ANQGSEA. This CDR3 contains 11 residues. The ends were cut back, 5 bases at V and 1 base at J, with 5 bases in the middle. The source of the sample is a study of cytomegalovirus exposure and HLA in healthy donors. Study background: There were tens of millions of unique TCRs (from HLA-typed donors) in an early data release.

Whole-study findings and limits: Analyses of presence and absence presupposed an approximately uniform sequencing depth across donors. Among CMV-associated TCR beta chains, most appeared HLA-restricted in a later analysis.

The PCR contained 60 Vbeta and 13 Jbeta primers. Data came from immunoSEQ multiplex PCR; TCRdb stores just in-frame clones and leaves some out. Among about 180,000 clones listed, around 82% were seen once. The sequence was obtained from a man in his sixties in good health and CMV-seronegative. The J gene is TRBJ1-1, the V gene TRBV29-1, with D uncertain. Specimen: PBMCs. The CDR3 region is CSVTQNTEAFF. As DNA, the CDR3 is TGCAGCGTTACTCAGAACACTGAAGCTTTCTTT.